The T cell receptor beta chain under discussion was sequenced for a study of pediatric ulcerative colitis. The rectum was sampled with one to two pinch biopsies at colonoscopy. Using immunoSEQ multiplex PCR, the repertoire was profiled, and TCRdb retains in-frame clones only, with some absent. The sample includes over 45,000 clones, around 76% of them seen just once. The receptor was isolated from a girl aged 10-17 years with moderate ulcerative colitis. Material for sequencing was gut tissue.

In DNA, the CDR3 is TGTGCCAGCAGTGTAGCGGGAGAAGTGGGGACCCAGTACTTC. Translating gives CASSVAGEVGTQYF. The chain combines TRBV2 with TRBJ2-5; 9 bases fit TRBD2. Germline CDR1 reads SNHLY; CDR2 reads FYNNEI. This CDR3 has 14 amino acids. V lost 4 bases to trimming and J lost 7 bases; unmatched junction nucleotides: 7.